This TCR beta chain was profiled in a study of T cells in Graves' hyperthyroidism and ophthalmopathy. Study-wide context: Once the initial diagnosis was made, peripheral blood was obtained before any treatment. Whole-study results and caveats: Ophthalmopathy was identified by the model a median roughly six months ahead of onset. Clonotypes that were expanded in thyroid above 0.001 mostly appeared in blood too.

To note about this clonotype: Its antigen is as yet unknown.

TCR beta CDR3 regions were amplified from RNA transcripts. The HTBI primer set served for first-round RT-PCR of the TCR CDR3. TCRdb fed the multiplex PCR reads into MiXCR, producing one record per CDR3 protein. The sample consists of over 350,000 distinct CDR3 sequences, over 12% of them appearing once. The CDR3 covers 17 residues. Unmatched junction bases numbered 15, after V lost 7 bases and J lost 4 bases. PBMCs stemmed from about 9.5 ml fresh peripheral blood. Material for sequencing was blood. The TCR comes from a man aged 50-59 years with Graves' ophthalmopathy. The chain employs TRBV12-3 or TRBV12-4 and TRBJ2-2, with 7 bases that match TRBD2. Written as DNA, the CDR3 is TGTGCCAGCACCCGGGGGGAGAGACGGGAGTTCACCGGGGAGCTGTTTTTT. Translated, it gives CASTRGERREFTGELFF.